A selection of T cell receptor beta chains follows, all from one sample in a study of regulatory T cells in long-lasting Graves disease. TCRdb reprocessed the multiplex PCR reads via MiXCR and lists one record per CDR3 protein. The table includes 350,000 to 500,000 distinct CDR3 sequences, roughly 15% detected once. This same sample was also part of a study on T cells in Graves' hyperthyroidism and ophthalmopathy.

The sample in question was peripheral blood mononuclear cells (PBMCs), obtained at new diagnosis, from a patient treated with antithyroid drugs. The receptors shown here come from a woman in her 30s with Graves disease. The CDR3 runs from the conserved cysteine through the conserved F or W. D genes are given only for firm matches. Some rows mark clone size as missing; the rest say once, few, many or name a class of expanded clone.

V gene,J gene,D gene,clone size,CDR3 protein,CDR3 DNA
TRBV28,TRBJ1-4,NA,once,CASTSPGNSNEKLFF,TGTGCCAGCACCTCCCCTGGGAATTCTAATGAAAAACTGTTTTTT
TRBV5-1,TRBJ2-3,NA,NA,CASSFHRAVSADTQYF,TGCGCCAGCAGCTTTCACAGGGCTGTCAGCGCAGATACGCAGTATTTT
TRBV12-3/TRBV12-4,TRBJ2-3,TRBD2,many,CASSPSGGASTDTQYF,TGTGCCAGCAGTCCTAGCGGAGGGGCGAGCACAGATACGCAGTATTTT
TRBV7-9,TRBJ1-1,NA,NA,CASSLLRDTEAFF,TGTGCCAGCAGCTTACTCCGGGACACTGAAGCTTTCTTT
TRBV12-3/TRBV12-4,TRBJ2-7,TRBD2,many,CASTGGKREGSSPSYEQYF,TGTGCCAGCACTGGGGGCAAGCGGGAGGGTAGCAGTCCGAGCTACGAGCAGTACTTC
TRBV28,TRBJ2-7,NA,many,CASSLPGNNHYEQYF,TGTGCCAGCAGTTTGCCGGGTAATAATCACTACGAGCAGTACTTC
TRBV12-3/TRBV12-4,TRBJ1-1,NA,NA,CASSPPWQGLTEAFF,TGTGCCAGCAGCCCACCCTGGCAGGGGCTCACTGAAGCTTTCTTT
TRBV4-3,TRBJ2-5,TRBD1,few,CASSQDGRGLPGTQYF,TGCGCCAGCAGCCAAGATGGCAGGGGGCTTCCAGGGACCCAGTACTTC
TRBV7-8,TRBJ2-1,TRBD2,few,CASSVLAGVGDEQFF,TGTGCCAGCAGCGTACTAGCGGGAGTTGGGGATGAGCAGTTCTTC
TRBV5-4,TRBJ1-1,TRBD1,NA,CAVWDRTTEAFF,TGTGCCGTCTGGGACAGAACGACTGAAGCTTTCTTT
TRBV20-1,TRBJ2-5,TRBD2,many,CSEAQKREGQETQYF,TGCAGTGAAGCCCAAAAACGGGAGGGGCAAGAGACCCAGTACTTC